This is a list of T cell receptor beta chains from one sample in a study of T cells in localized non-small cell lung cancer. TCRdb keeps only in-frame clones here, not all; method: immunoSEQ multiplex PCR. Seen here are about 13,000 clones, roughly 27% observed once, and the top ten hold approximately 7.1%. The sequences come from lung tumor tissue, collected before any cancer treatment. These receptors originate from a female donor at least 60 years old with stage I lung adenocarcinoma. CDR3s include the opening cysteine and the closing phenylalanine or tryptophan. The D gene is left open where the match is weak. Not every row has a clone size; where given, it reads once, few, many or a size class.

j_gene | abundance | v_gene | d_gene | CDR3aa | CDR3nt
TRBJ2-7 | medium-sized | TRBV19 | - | CASSMGLASEQYF | TGTGCCAGTAGTATGGGGCTAGCCAGCGAGCAGTACTTC
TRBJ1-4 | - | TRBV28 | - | CASTRGAYEKLFF | TGTGCCAGTACCCGGGGCGCCTATGAAAAACTGTTTTTT
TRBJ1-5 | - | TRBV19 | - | CASKVSRGSNQPQHF | TGTGCCAGTAAAGTCTCGAGGGGTTCTAATCAGCCCCAGCATTTT
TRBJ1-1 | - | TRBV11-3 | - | CASSLGVLNTEAFF | TGTGCCAGCAGCTTAGGGGTCCTGAACACTGAAGCTTTCTTT
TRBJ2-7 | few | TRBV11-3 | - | CASSTWERTSYEQYF | TGTGCCAGCAGCACCTGGGAGCGTACCTCCTACGAGCAGTACTTC
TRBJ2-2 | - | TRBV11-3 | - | CASSLGGARTGELFF | TGTGCCAGCAGCTTGGGCGGGGCTCGGACCGGGGAGCTGTTTTTT
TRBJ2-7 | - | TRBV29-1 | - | CSVLGTDASYPYEQYF | TGCAGCGTTCTCGGCACCGACGCCAGCTATCCCTACGAGCAGTACTTC
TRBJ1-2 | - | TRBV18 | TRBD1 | CASSQGQVYGYTF | TGTGCCAGCTCGCAGGGACAGGTCTATGGCTACACCTTC
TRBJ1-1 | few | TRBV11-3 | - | CASSLTDGLWEAFF | TGTGCCAGCAGCTTGACTGACGGGCTCTGGGAAGCTTTCTTT
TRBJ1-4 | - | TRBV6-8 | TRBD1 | CASRLTGGTEKLFF | TGTGCCAGCAGGTTGACAGGGGGCACTGAAAAACTGTTTTTT
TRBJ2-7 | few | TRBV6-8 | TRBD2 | CAISKGGSSYEQYF | TGTGCCATCAGTAAGGGAGGGAGCTCCTACGAGCAGTACTTC
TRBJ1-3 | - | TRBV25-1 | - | CASKTASGNTIYF | TGTGCCAGCAAGACAGCCTCTGGAAACACCATATATTTT
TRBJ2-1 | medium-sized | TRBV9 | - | CASSEQGLNEQFF | TGTGCCAGCAGTGAACAGGGTTTGAATGAGCAGTTCTTC
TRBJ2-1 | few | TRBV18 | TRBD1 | CASSPGTGEQFF | TGTGCCAGCTCACCAGGGACAGGGGAGCAGTTCTTC
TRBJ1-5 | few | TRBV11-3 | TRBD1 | CASSKSGDRDQPQHF | TGTGCCAGCAGCAAATCGGGGGACAGGGATCAGCCCCAGCATTTT
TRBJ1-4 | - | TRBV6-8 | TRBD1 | CASSSPGTGGSVTNEKLFF | TGTGCCAGCAGTTCACCCGGGACAGGGGGATCGGTAACTAATGAAAAACTGTTTTTT
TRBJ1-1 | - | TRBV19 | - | CASTYGRALRDTEAFF | TGTGCCAGTACCTATGGAAGGGCTTTAAGGGACACTGAAGCTTTCTTT
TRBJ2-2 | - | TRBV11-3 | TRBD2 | CASSLAGDTGELFF | TGTGCCAGCAGCTTGGCGGGGGACACCGGGGAGCTGTTTTTT
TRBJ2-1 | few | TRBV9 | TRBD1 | CASSVGTGTYNEQFF | TGTGCCAGCAGCGTGGGGACAGGCACCTACAATGAGCAGTTCTTC
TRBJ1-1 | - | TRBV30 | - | CAWARGGEAFF | TGTGCCTGGGCCAGGGGCGGCGAAGCTTTCTTT
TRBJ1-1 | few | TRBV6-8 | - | CASSYSSGAGRNTEAFF | TGTGCCAGCAGTTACTCTTCAGGGGCAGGGAGGAACACTGAAGCTTTCTTT
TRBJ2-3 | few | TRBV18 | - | CASSPELSTDTQYF | TGTGCCAGCTCCCCGGAGTTGAGCACAGATACGCAGTATTTT
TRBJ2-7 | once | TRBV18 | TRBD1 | CASSRQGINEQYF | TGTGCCAGCTCACGACAGGGGATCAACGAGCAGTACTTC
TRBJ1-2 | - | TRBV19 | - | CASTRTTLNYGYTF | TGTGCCAGTACCAGAACCACGTTGAACTATGGCTACACCTTC
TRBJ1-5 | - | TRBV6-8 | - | CASRAGLGDGQPQHF | TGTGCCAGCAGGGCAGGGTTGGGGGACGGGCAGCCCCAGCATTTT
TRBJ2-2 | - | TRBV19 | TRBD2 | CASSPVGTSGIPGELFF | TGTGCCAGTAGTCCCGTAGGGACTAGCGGGATACCCGGGGAGCTGTTTTTT
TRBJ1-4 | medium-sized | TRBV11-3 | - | CASSSEVGADEKLFF | TGTGCCAGCAGCTCCGAGGTAGGGGCGGATGAAAAACTGTTTTTT
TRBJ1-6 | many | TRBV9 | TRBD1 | CASSPTLGADRAYNSPLHF | TGTGCCAGCAGCCCTACGTTAGGGGCAGACAGGGCTTATAATTCACCCCTCCACTTT
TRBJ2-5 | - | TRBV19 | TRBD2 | CASSARLAGAGETQYF | TGTGCCAGTAGTGCGAGACTAGCGGGAGCCGGGGAGACCCAGTACTTC
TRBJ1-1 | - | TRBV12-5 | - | CASGPQAAKAFF | TGTGCTAGTGGTCCCCAGGCCGCTAAAGCTTTCTTT
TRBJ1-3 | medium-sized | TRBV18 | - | CASSPPAGSGNTIYF | TGTGCCAGCTCACCACCGGCCGGGTCTGGAAACACCATATATTTT
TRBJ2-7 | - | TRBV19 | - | CASSVGDTYEQYF | TGTGCCAGTAGTGTGGGAGATACCTACGAGCAGTACTTC
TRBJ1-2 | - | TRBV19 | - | CASSMGGDYGYTF | TGTGCCAGTAGTATGGGAGGAGACTATGGCTACACCTTC
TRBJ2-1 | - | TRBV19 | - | CASSRGAPFRYEQFF | TGTGCCAGTAGTAGGGGGGCTCCGTTTCGATATGAGCAGTTCTTC
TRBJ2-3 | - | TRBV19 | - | CASSRLSQGDTQYF | TGTGCCAGTAGTAGACTCTCCCAGGGGGATACGCAGTATTTT
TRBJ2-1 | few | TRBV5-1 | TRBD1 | CASSSQGAGNNEQFF | TGCGCCAGCAGCTCACAGGGGGCAGGGAACAATGAGCAGTTCTTC
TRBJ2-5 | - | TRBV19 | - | CASSILLGGQETQYF | TGTGCCAGTAGTATCCTCCTGGGGGGCCAAGAGACCCAGTACTTC
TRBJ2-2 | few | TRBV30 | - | CAWSFWRDSRTGELFF | TGTGCCTGGAGTTTTTGGAGGGACTCCAGGACCGGGGAGCTGTTTTTT
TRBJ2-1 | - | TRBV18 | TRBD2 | CASSPLASGSENEQFF | TGTGCCAGCTCACCTCTAGCCAGCGGGAGTGAAAATGAGCAGTTCTTC
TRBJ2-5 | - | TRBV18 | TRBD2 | CASSQTSGPQETQYF | TGTGCCAGCTCCCAGACTAGCGGGCCTCAAGAGACCCAGTACTTC